This paragraph covers one T cell receptor (beta chain) sequence. Authors' analysis steps: Researchers report that nucleated cell counts were estimated from reference gene primer amplification. The table came from immunoSEQ multiplex PCR; TCRdb's copy has only in-frame clones and leaves some out. From that table come the V and J calls and clone size; the DNA was used to work out D and trimming. The sample contains tens of thousands of clones, around 84% of which appear only once. The data belong to a study of blood T cell repertoires in COVID-19. Background on the study: The origin of the acute and convalescent COVID-19 samples was the United States, Italy and Spain. The cDNA or gDNA used as material had been derived from T cells, B-cell-depleted T cells, or PBMCs.

V lost 1 base to trimming and J lost 3 bases; unmatched junction nucleotides: 4. The germline V gene has CDR1 LGHDT and CDR2 YNNKEL (reference sequence). The CDR3 sequence is 16 residues long. This TCR was recovered from a human donor in a cohort sampled during active or convalescent COVID-19. This rearrangement joins TRBV3-1 (or the pseudogene TRBV3-2) to TRBJ1-2, with 11 bases identical to TRBD1. Sequenced: peripheral blood. CDR3 region: CASSQGPGQGDYGYTF. The CDR3 DNA sequence: TGTGCCAGCAGCCAAGGCCCGGGACAGGGGGACTATGGCTACACCTTC.